This is a list of T cell receptor beta chains from one sample in a study of metastatic and nonmetastatic thyroid tumors. With MiXCR, TCRdb reprocessed the PCR reads. The sample lists roughly 16,000 clones; approximately 31% were seen once. Sequenced: blood. Receptors originate from a female donor with papillary thyroid cancer or a benign thyroid nodule (not recorded which). Some clones in this sample may be carry-over from other donors' samples. The CDR3 runs from the conserved cysteine through the conserved F or W. A D gene is named only where the DNA matches it firmly. Clone size is stated in some rows and not others, as once, few, many or a class when expanded.

size: .; J: TRBJ1-6; D: TRBD1; V: TRBV2; DNA: TGTGCCAGCACCCTGGACAGGGGTGAAAATTCACCCCTCCACTTT; CDR3: CASTLDRGENSPLHF
size: .; J: TRBJ2-1; D: .; V: TRBV4-2; DNA: TGTGCCAGCAGCCAAGGACAGCGCTCCTACAATGAGCAGTTCTTC; CDR3: CASSQGQRSYNEQFF
size: .; J: TRBJ1-1; D: .; V: TRBV7-8; DNA: TGTGCCAGCAGCTTAAATAGGGGGAACACTGAAGCTTTCTTT; CDR3: CASSLNRGNTEAFF
size: .; J: TRBJ1-6; D: .; V: TRBV20-1; DNA: TGCAGTGCTAGAGACCGGGGTCCATATAATTCACCCCTCCACTTT; CDR3: CSARDRGPYNSPLHF
size: .; J: TRBJ2-7; D: .; V: TRBV28; DNA: TGTGCCAGCAGTTTACAGGGAAGACTCCACGAGCAGTACTTC; CDR3: CASSLQGRLHEQYF
size: .; J: TRBJ1-2; D: .; V: TRBV9; DNA: TGTGCCAGCAGCGTGCTAGATGAATTGAATGGCTACACCTTC; CDR3: CASSVLDELNGYTF
size: .; J: TRBJ2-1; D: .; V: TRBV9; DNA: TGTGCCAGCAGCGGGTCCCTGGTGGGGGGTGGAGATGAGCAGTTCTTC; CDR3: CASSGSLVGGGDEQFF
size: .; J: TRBJ2-1; D: .; V: TRBV5-1; DNA: TGCGCCAGCAGCTTGGGGGACAAGAGCTCCTACAATGAGCAGTTCTTC; CDR3: CASSLGDKSSYNEQFF
size: .; J: TRBJ2-7; D: .; V: TRBV7-9; DNA: TGTGCCAGCAGCCGACGGCCCTACGAGCAGTACTTC; CDR3: CASSRRPYEQYF
size: medium-sized; J: TRBJ2-7; D: .; V: TRBV9; DNA: TGTGCCAGCAGCGGGGGGGCAGTTACCTACGAGCAGTACTTC; CDR3: CASSGGAVTYEQYF
size: few; J: TRBJ2-1; D: .; V: TRBV24-1; DNA: TGTGCCACCAGTGATTCCGAGTACACGGAGCAGTTCTTC; CDR3: CATSDSEYTEQFF
size: .; J: TRBJ2-7; D: .; V: TRBV6-4; DNA: TGTGCCAGCCCGGCGACAGGGACTCCAAAAAGCTCCTACGAGCAGTACTTC; CDR3: CASPATGTPKSSYEQYF
size: few; J: TRBJ2-7; D: TRBD2; V: TRBV7-8; DNA: TGTGCCAGCAGCTGGGCTAGCGGGAGTGCCGAGCAGTACTTC; CDR3: CASSWASGSAEQYF
size: .; J: TRBJ2-3; D: TRBD2; V: TRBV2; DNA: TGTGCCAACAAGCCGGGGGGAATACACACGTATACGCAGTATTTT; CDR3: CANKPGGIHTYTQYF
size: medium-sized; J: TRBJ2-1; D: TRBD1; V: TRBV24-1; DNA: TGTGCCACCAGTGATCCCGGGACAGGGGTCTCCTACAATGAGCAGTTCTTC; CDR3: CATSDPGTGVSYNEQFF
size: medium-sized; J: TRBJ1-1; D: TRBD1; V: TRBV24-1; DNA: TGTGCCACCAGTGACATGGACAGGGGTGAAGCTTTCTTT; CDR3: CATSDMDRGEAFF
size: medium-sized; J: TRBJ2-7; D: TRBD2; V: TRBV5-1; DNA: TGCGCCAGCAGCGAAACTAGCGGGGTCCCCTACGAGCAGTACTTC; CDR3: CASSETSGVPYEQYF
size: .; J: TRBJ1-5; D: TRBD1; V: TRBV20-1; DNA: TGCAGTGCTAGAGACCCCCGGGACAGGAATAGCAATCAGCCCCAGCATTTT; CDR3: CSARDPRDRNSNQPQHF
size: many; J: TRBJ2-1; D: TRBD2; V: TRBV4-3; DNA: TGCGCCAGCAGCCAAGTATTTGGGACTAGCGAGAAGAGCAATGAGCAGTTCTTC; CDR3: CASSQVFGTSEKSNEQFF
size: .; J: TRBJ2-7; D: .; V: TRBV14; DNA: TGTGCCAGCAGCCAGGTACGGGAACCCTACGAGCAGTACTTC; CDR3: CASSQVREPYEQYF
size: few; J: TRBJ1-5; D: TRBD1; V: TRBV27; DNA: TGTGCCAGCAGTGACGGACAGGAGTGGAATCAGCCCCAGCATTTT; CDR3: CASSDGQEWNQPQHF
size: many; J: TRBJ2-1; D: TRBD1; V: TRBV28; DNA: TGTGCCAGCAGGAGGGGGACAGGGAATTTAGATGAGCAGTTCTTC; CDR3: CASRRGTGNLDEQFF
size: .; J: TRBJ2-3; D: TRBD2; V: TRBV11-2; DNA: TGTGCCAGCAGCTTTTTGGGGAGCGGGGGCACAGATACGCAGTATTTT; CDR3: CASSFLGSGGTDTQYF